One and the same sample provided the 4 T cell receptor beta chains below, sequenced in a study of blood T cell repertoires in COVID-19. The assay was immunoSEQ multiplex PCR, and TCRdb's table has in-frame clones only and misses some. This sample has more than 300,000 clones, with roughly nine tenths found just once. The sample was PBMCs or T cells enriched from blood (not recorded which). The receptor set was obtained from a woman aged 25 to 39 who had been exposed to COVID-19.

The J gene is TRBJ2-1, the V gene TRBV10-3, with D perhaps matching TRBD1 (7 bases). Germline assignment: CDR1 ENHRY and CDR2 SYGVKD. V dropped 3 bases and J dropped 7 bases, with 13 bases sitting between them. The length of the CDR3 is 14 residues. The CDR3 coding sequence is TGTGCCATCAGTGACACGACAGGGACTAATGAGCAGTTCTTC. Protein: CAISDTTGTNEQFF.

The chain couples TRBV5-1 to TRBJ1-5; the D gene is possibly TRBD1 (6 bases). V lost 0 bases, J lost 4 bases, and 14 bases lay in between. The CDR3 totals 16 residues. Germline V lookup: CDR1 SGHRS, CDR2 YFSETQ. The CDR3 DNA is TGCGCCAGCAGCTTGGGTGGCAGGGGAGGGAATCAGCCCCAGCATTTT. It yields the protein CASSLGGRGGNQPQHF.

This clone showed up just once. The CDR3 nucleotides are TGTGCCAGCAGTGAGGACAGTTGGGCTTTCTTT. Translating it yields CASSEDSWAFF. The chain joins TRBV2 to TRBJ1-1, with TRBD1 as a possible D gene (6 bases). The CDR3 runs to 11 residues. Looked up from germline, CDR1 is SNHLY and CDR2 is FYNNEI. Trimming stripped 3 bases from V and 11 bases from J, with 10 bases between. The full variable domain, completed using reference TRBV2 and TRBJ1-1, is EPEVTQTPSHQVTQMGQEVILRCVPISNHLYFYWYRQILGQKVEFLVSFYNNEISEKSEIFDDQFSVERPDGSNFTLKIRSTKLEDSAMYFCASSEDSWAFFGQGTRLTVV.

The rearrangement links TRBV24-1 to TRBJ1-1, with D unclear. Looked up from germline, CDR1 is KGHDR and CDR2 is SFDVKD. Deletions cut 3 bases from V and 7 bases from J, with 11 bases between. This CDR3 region has 13 residues. The CDR3 reads CATSDRSGDEAFF. CDR3 sequence (DNA): TGTGCCACCAGTGATAGATCCGGGGATGAAGCTTTCTTT.